A selection of T cell receptor beta chains follows, all from one sample in a study of cytomegalovirus exposure and HLA in healthy donors. This table comes from immunoSEQ multiplex PCR, and its TCRdb copy is limited to in-frame clones, with some not included. In the table there are 130,000 or so clones, more than 70% of which are singletons. The sample consisted of PBMCs. The source is a woman aged 60-75 years in good health and CMV-seronegative. The CDR3 runs from the conserved cysteine through the conserved F or W. The D gene is left open where the match is weak. Size is stated for part of the rows, as once, few or many counts, or as a class when the clone is expanded.

d_gene,abundance,v_gene,j_gene,CDR3nt,CDR3aa
TRBD1,.,TRBV5-4,TRBJ2-2,TGTGCCAGCAGCCAACGGGACAGGGGTACCGGGGAGCTGTTTTTT,CASSQRDRGTGELFF
.,few,TRBV13,TRBJ1-1,TGTGCCAGCAGCTTAGGCCAGGACTCAGCTTTCTTT,CASSLGQDSAFF
TRBD2,.,TRBV19,TRBJ2-5,TGTGCCAGTAGTCTTTCTAGCGGGGGGTTGGGAGAGACCCAGTACTTC,CASSLSSGGLGETQYF
TRBD1,.,TRBV28,TRBJ1-1,TGTGCCAGCAGTTTATTACAGGGGGCTCTGGGTGAAGCTTTCTTT,CASSLLQGALGEAFF
TRBD1,.,TRBV28,TRBJ2-2,TGTGCCAGCAGTTTTGATGGGACAGGGAGGGTCACCGGGGAGCTGTTTTTT,CASSFDGTGRVTGELFF
TRBD1,.,TRBV5-1,TRBJ1-2,TGCGCCAGCAGCCCAACAGGGGTATATGGCTACACCTTC,CASSPTGVYGYTF
TRBD2,.,TRBV9,TRBJ2-5,TGTGCCAGCAGCGTAGGCGGGGGACACCAAGAGACCCAGTACTTC,CASSVGGGHQETQYF
.,few,TRBV27,TRBJ1-5,TGTGCCAGCAGTTTATCCCCGGGGTGGGCCAATCAGCCCCAGCATTTT,CASSLSPGWANQPQHF
.,few,TRBV7-9,TRBJ1-1,TGTGCCAGCAGCTTAGGTTCGGGGGGACACAGGAACACTGAAGCTTTCTTT,CASSLGSGGHRNTEAFF
TRBD1,.,TRBV11-3,TRBJ2-1,TGTGCCAGCAGCTTAGCGGGACAGAGCTCCTACAATGAGCAGTTCTTC,CASSLAGQSSYNEQFF
TRBD1,.,TRBV6-1,TRBJ1-5,TGTGCCAGCAGTAGGGACAGGGGGAGCAATCAGCCCCAGCATTTT,CASSRDRGSNQPQHF